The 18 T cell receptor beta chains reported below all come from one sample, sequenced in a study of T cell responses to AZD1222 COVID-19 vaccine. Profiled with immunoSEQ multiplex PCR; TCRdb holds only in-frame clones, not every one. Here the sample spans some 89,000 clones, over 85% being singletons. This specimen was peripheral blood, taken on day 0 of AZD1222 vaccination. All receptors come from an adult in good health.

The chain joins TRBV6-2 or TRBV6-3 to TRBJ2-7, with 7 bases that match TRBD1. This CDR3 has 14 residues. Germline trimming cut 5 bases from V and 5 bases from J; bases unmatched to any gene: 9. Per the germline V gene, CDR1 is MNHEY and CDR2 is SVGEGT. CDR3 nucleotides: TGTGCCAGCAGTCCGACAGGGTCCGGCAACGAGCAGTACTTC. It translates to CASSPTGSGNEQYF.

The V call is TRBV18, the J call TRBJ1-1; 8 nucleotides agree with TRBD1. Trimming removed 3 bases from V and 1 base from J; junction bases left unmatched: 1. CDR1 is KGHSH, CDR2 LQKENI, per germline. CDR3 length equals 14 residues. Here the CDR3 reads CASSPGTGNTEAFF. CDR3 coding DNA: TGTGCCAGCTCACCCGGGACAGGGAACACTGAAGCTTTCTTT.

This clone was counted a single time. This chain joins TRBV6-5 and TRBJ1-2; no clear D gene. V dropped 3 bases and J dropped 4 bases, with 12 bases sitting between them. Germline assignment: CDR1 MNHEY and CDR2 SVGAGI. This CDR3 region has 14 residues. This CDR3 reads CASSYGRNTYGYTF. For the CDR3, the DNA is TGTGCCAGCAGTTATGGGCGGAACACCTATGGCTACACCTTC.

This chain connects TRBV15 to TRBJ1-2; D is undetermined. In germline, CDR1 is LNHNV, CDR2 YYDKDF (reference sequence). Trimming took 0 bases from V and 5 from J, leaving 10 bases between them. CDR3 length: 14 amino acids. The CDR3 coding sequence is TGTGCCACCAGCAGAGATCGGTCCGATTATGGCTACACCTTC. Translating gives CATSRDRSDYGYTF.

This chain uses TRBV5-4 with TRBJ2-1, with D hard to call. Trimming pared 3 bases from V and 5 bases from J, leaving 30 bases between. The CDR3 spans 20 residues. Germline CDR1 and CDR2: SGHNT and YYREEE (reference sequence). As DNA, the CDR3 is TGTGCCAGCAGCTGGCAAAAAGTTGGACGCAATCCGGATAAAAACAATGAGCAGTTCTTC. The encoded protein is CASSWQKVGRNPDKNNEQFF.

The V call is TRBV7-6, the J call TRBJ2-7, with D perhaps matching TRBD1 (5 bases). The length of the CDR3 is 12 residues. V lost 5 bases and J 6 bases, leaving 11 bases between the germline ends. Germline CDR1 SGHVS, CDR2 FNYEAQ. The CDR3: CASSTDRSEQYF. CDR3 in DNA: TGTGCCAGCAGCACTGACAGATCCGAGCAGTACTTC.

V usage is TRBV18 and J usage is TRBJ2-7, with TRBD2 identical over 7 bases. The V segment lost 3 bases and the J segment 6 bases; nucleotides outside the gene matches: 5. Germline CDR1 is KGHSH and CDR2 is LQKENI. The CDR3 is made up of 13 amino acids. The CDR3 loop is CASSPAGRSEQYF. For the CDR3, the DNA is TGTGCCAGCTCACCTGCCGGGAGGTCCGAGCAGTACTTC.

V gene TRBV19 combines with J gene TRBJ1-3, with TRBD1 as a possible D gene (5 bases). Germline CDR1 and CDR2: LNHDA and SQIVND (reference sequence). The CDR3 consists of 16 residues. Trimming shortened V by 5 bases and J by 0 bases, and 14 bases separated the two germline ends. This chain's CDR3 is CASSPPGGGSGNTIYF. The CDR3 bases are TGTGCCAGTAGTCCCCCGGGCGGGGGCTCTGGAAACACCATATATTTT. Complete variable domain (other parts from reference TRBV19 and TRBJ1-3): DGGITQSPKYLFRKEGQNVTLSCEQNLNHDAMYWYRQDPGQGLRLIYYSQIVNDFQKGDIAEGYSVSREKKESFPLTVTSAQKNPTAFYLCASSPPGGGSGNTIYFGEGSWLTVV.

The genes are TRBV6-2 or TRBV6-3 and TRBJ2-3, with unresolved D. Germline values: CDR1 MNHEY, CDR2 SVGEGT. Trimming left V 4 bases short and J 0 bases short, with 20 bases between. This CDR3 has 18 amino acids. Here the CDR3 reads CASSFSVASPPSTDTQYF. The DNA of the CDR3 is TGTGCCAGCAGTTTCTCCGTGGCTTCACCTCCTAGCACAGATACGCAGTATTTT.

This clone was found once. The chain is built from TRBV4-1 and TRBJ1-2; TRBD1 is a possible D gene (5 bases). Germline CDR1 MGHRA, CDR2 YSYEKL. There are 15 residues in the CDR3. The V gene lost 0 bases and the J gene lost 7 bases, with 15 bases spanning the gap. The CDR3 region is CASSQEGLGAGGYTF. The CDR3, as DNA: TGCGCCAGCAGCCAAGAGGGGCTGGGAGCTGGTGGCTACACCTTC.

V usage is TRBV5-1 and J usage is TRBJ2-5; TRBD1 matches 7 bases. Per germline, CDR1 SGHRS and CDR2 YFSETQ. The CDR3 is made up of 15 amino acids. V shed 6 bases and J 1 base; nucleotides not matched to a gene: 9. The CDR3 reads CASNAGGNPQETQYF. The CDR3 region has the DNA TGCGCCAGCAACGCAGGGGGAAACCCCCAAGAGACCCAGTACTTC. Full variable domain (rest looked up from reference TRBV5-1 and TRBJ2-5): KAGVTQTPRYLIKTRGQQVTLSCSPISGHRSVSWYQQTPGQGLQFLFEYFSETQRNKGNFPGRFSGRQFSNSRSEMNVSTLELGDSALYLCASNAGGNPQETQYFGPGTRLLVL.

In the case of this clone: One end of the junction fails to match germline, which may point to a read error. CDR3 residues: CASKRKGSNAEAFF. The CDR3, as DNA: TGTGCCAGCAAGCGGAAGGGGTCGAACGCTGAAGCTTTCTTT. The chain carries TRBV2 and TRBJ1-1, with a weak D call TRBD1 (5 bases). This CDR3 has 14 amino acids. Germline-derived CDR1 and CDR2 are SNHLY and FYNNEI.

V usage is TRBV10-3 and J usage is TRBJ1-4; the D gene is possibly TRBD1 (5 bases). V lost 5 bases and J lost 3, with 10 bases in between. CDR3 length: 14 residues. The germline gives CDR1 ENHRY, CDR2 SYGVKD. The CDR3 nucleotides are TGTGCCATCAGTAACGGGGGGGCTAATGAAAAACTGTTTTTT. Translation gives CAISNGGANEKLFF.

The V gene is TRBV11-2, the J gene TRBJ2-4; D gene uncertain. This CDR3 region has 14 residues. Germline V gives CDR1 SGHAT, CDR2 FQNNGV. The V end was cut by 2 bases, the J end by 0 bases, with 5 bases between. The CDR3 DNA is TGTGCCAGCAGCTTATGGAGAGCCAAAAACATTCAGTACTTC. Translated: CASSLWRAKNIQYF.

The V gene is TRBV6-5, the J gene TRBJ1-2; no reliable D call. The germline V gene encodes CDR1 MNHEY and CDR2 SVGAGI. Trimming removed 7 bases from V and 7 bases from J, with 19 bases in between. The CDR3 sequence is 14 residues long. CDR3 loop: CASTGPDPGGGYTF. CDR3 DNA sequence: TGTGCCAGCACCGGCCCGGACCCAGGAGGTGGCTACACCTTC.

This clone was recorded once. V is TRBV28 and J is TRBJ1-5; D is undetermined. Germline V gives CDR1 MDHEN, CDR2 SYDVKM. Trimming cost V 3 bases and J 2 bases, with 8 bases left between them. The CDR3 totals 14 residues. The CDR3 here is CASSLTHGNQPQHF. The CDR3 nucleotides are TGTGCCAGCAGTTTGACCCACGGCAATCAGCCCCAGCATTTT.

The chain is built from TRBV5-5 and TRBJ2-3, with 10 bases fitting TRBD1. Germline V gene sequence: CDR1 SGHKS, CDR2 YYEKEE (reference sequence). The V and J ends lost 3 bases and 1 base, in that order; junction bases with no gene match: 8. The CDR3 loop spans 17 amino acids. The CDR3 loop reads CASSSRQGQGRTDTQYF. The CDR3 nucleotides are TGTGCCAGCAGCTCCCGCCAGGGACAGGGGCGCACAGATACGCAGTATTTT.

The CDR3: CAWSLPQGQSNEKLFF. The CDR3 bases are TGTGCCTGGAGCCTACCCCAGGGACAGTCGAATGAAAAACTGTTTTTT. The V and J genes are TRBV30 and TRBJ1-4; TRBD1 aligns across 7 bases. Germline V CDR1 and CDR2: GTSNPN, SVGIG (reference sequence). This CDR3 is 16 amino acids long. The V and J ends lost 3 bases and 5 bases, in that order; junction bases with no gene match: 12.